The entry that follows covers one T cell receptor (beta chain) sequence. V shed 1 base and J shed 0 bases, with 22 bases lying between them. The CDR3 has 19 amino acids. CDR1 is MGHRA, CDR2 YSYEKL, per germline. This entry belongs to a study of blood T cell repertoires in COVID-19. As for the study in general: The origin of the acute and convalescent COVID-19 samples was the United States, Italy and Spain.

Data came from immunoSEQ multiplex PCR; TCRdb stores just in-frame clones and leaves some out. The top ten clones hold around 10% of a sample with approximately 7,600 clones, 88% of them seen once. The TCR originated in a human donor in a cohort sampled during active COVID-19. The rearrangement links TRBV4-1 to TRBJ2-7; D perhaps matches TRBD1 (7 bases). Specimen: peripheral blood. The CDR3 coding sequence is TGCGCCAGCAGCCAAGTTGGAGGGACAGCTGATTTTTTCTCCTACGAGCAGTACTTC. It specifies CASSQVGGTADFFSYEQYF.